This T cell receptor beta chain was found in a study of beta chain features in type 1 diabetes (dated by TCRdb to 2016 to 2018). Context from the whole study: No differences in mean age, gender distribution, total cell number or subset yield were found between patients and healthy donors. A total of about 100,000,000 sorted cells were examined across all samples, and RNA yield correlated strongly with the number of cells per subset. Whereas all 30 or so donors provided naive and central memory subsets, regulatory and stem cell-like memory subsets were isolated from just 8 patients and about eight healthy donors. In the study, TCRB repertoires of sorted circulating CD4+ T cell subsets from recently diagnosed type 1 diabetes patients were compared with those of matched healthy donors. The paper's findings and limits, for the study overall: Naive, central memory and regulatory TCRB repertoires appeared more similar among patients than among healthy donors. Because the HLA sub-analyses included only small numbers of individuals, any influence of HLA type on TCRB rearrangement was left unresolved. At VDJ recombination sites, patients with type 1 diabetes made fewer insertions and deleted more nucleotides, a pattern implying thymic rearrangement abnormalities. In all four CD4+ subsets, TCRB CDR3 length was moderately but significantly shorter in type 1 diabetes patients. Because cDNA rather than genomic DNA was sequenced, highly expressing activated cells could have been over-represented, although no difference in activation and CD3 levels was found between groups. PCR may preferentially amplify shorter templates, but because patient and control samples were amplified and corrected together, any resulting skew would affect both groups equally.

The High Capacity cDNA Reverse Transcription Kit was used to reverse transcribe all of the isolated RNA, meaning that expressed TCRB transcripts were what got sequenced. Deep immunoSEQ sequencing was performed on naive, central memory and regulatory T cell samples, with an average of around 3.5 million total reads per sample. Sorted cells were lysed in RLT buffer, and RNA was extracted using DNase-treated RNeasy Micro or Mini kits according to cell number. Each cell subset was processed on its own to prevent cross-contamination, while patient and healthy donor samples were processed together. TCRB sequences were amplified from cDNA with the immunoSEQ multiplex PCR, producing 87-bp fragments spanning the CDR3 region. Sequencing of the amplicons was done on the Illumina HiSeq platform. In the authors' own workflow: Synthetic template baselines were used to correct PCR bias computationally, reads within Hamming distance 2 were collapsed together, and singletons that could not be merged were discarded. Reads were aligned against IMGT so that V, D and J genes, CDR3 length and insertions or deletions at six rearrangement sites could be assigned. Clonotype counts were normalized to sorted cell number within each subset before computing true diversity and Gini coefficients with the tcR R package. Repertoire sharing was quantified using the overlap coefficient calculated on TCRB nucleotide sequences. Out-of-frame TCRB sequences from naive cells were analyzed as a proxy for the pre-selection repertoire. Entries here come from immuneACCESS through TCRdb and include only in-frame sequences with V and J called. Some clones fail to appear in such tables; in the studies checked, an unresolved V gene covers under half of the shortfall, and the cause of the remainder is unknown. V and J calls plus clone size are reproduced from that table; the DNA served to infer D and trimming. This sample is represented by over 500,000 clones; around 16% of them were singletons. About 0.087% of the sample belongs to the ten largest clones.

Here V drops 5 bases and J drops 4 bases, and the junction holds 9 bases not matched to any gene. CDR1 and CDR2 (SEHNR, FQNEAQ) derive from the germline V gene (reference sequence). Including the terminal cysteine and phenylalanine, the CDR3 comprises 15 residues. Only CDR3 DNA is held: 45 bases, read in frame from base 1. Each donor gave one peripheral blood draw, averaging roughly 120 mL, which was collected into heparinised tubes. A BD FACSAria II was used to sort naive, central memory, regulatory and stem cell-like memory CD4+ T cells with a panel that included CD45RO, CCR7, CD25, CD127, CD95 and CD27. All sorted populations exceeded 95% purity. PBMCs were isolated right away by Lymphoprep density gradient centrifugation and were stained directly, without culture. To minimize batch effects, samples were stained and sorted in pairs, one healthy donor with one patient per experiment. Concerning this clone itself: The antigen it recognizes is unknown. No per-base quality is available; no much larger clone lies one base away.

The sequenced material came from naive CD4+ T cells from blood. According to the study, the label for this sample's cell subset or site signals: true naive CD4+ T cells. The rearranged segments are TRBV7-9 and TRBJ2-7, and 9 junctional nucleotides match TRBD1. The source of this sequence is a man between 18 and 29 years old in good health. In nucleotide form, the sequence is TGTGCCAGCAGCCAATTGGGACAGGGCCCTTACGAGCAGTACTTC. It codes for CASSQLGQGPYEQYF.